These 32 T cell receptor beta chains originate from one sample sequenced in a study of shared clonotypes between healthy human individuals. Method: immunoSEQ multiplex PCR; TCRdb's copy keeps in-frame clones and lacks some. The sample lists roughly 2 million clones, about 95% seen once, with 0.9% to 1.4% in the top ten. Naive CD8 cells, CD45RO-negative and positively selected for CCR7, excluded terminally differentiated effector memory CD45RA+ cells. Sequencing was carried out using naive CD8+ T cells sorted from blood. The receptors derive from a man between 18 and 29 years old in good health.

This rearrangement joins TRBV19 to TRBJ1-1; D unresolved. The CDR3 is made up of 14 amino acids. The germline V and J ends were trimmed by 1 base and 7 bases, with 13 bases remaining between them. CDR1 and CDR2 from the germline V gene are LNHDA and SQIVND (reference sequence). The CDR3 reads CASSIGPLRDEAFF. The CDR3, as DNA: TGTGCCAGTAGTATAGGTCCTCTACGGGATGAAGCTTTCTTT.

The V gene is TRBV4-1, the J gene TRBJ1-1, with a tentative D call TRBD1 (6 bases). The CDR3 sequence is 15 residues long. Trimming cost V 1 base and J 4 bases, with 13 bases left between them. CDR1 and CDR2 (germline): MGHRA, YSYEKL. CDR3 residues: CASSQVSPRGTEAFF. DNA for the CDR3: TGCGCCAGCAGCCAAGTATCTCCCAGGGGCACTGAAGCTTTCTTT.

This chain links TRBV11-1 with TRBJ2-1, with unresolved D. V gave up 3 bases and J gave up 2 bases, with 5 bases separating them. The germline gives CDR1 SGHAT, CDR2 FQDESV (reference sequence). This CDR3 is 13 amino acids long. CDR3 nucleotides: TGTGCCAGCAGCTTGCGAGCCTACAATGAGCAGTTCTTC. It translates to CASSLRAYNEQFF.

The V call is TRBV27, the J call TRBJ2-3; TRBD2 aligns across 12 bases. V dropped 7 bases and J dropped 2; count of bases not matched to a gene: 4. CDR1 is MNHEY, CDR2 SMNVEV, per germline (reference sequence). This CDR3 region has 15 residues. For the CDR3, the DNA is TGTGCCAGCAATGGACTAGCGGGGAACACAGATACGCAGTATTTT. Its translation is CASNGLAGNTDTQYF.

Comments on this clone: Compared with germline, one end of the junction differs, possibly owing to a read error. Other DNA variants within this sample encode the same CDR3. The rearrangement uses TRBV7-9 and TRBJ2-1; no firm D call. Germline V gives CDR1 SEHNR, CDR2 FQNEAQ (reference sequence). There are 12 residues in the CDR3. The CDR3 is CASSLAYNEQFF. CDR3 sequence (DNA): TGTGCCAGCAGCCTAGCCTACAATGAGCAGTTCTTC.

The chain has TRBV4-1 and TRBJ2-7, with TRBD2 as a possible D gene (6 bases). Germline V gene data show CDR1 as MGHRA and CDR2 as YSYEKL. V was pared by 1 base and J by 3 bases, with 10 bases between. CDR3 size: 14 residues. The CDR3 sequence is CASSQGDFGYEQYF. CDR3 nucleotides: TGCGCCAGCAGCCAAGGGGACTTTGGCTACGAGCAGTACTTC.

The chain joins TRBV7-8 to TRBJ2-3, with TRBD2 matching over 11 bases. The germline V gene has CDR1 SGHVS and CDR2 FQNEAQ. The CDR3 length is 16 residues. Trimming at V came to 5 bases and at J to 2 bases, leaving 6 bases not matched to a gene. In DNA form, the CDR3 reads TGTGCCAGCAGCCGAGGACTAGCGGGCACCACAGATACGCAGTATTTT. Its protein is CASSRGLAGTTDTQYF.

This chain uses TRBV7-9 with TRBJ2-1; the D is unclear. Germline V lookup: CDR1 SEHNR, CDR2 FQNEAQ (reference sequence). V was trimmed by 0 bases and J by 5 bases, leaving 5 bases between them. This CDR3 has 13 amino acids. CDR3 in DNA: TGTGCCAGCAGCTTAGCCGTCCACAATGAGCAGTTCTTC. Translated: CASSLAVHNEQFF.

The V gene is TRBV15, the J gene TRBJ2-2, with D tentatively TRBD2 (5 bases). V lost 8 bases and J lost 2, with 9 bases in between. Germline lookup yields CDR1 LNHNV and CDR2 YYDKDF (reference sequence). The CDR3 length is 13 residues. DNA of the CDR3: TGTGCCACCGGACTGGAAAACACCGGGGAGCTGTTTTTT. It codes for CATGLENTGELFF.

The rearrangement uses TRBV6-5 and TRBJ1-4; 7 bases fit TRBD1. Germline V gives CDR1 MNHEY, CDR2 SVGAGI. This CDR3 is built from 15 residues. J lost 7 bases, V lost 3 bases, and 8 bases had no gene match. CDR3 protein: CASSYSGTASEKLFF. In nucleotides, the CDR3 is TGTGCCAGCAGTTATTCCGGGACAGCTAGTGAAAAACTGTTTTTT.

The J gene is TRBJ1-1, the V gene TRBV4-2; D is unresolved. CDR3 size: 12 residues. V gave up 1 base and J gave up 4 bases, with 4 bases separating them. The V gene's germline CDR1 is LGHNA and CDR2 YNFKEQ. The CDR3 bases are TGTGCCAGCAGCCAAGGTGCCACTGAAGCTTTCTTT. It yields the protein CASSQGATEAFF.

The chain has TRBV7-9 and TRBJ1-4; D gene unclear. The CDR3 is 16 residues long. Germline V lookup: CDR1 SEHNR, CDR2 FQNEAQ (reference sequence). The germline V and J ends were trimmed by 1 base and 4 bases, with 13 bases remaining between them. CDR3 DNA: TGTGCCAGCAGCTTAGACCCCGCCCGGTATAATGAAAAACTGTTTTTT. The encoded protein is CASSLDPARYNEKLFF.

The rearrangement links TRBV6-1 to TRBJ2-7, with D perhaps TRBD1 (5 bases). Trimming shortened V by 1 base and J by 6 bases, and 13 bases separated the two germline ends. The CDR3 consists of 14 residues. Per germline, CDR1 MNHNS and CDR2 SASEGT. CDR3 residues: CASSEGAGFGEQYF. The CDR3 nucleotides read TGTGCCAGCAGTGAAGGGGCAGGGTTTGGCGAGCAGTACTTC.

The chain recombines TRBV7-9 with TRBJ2-7; D might be TRBD1 (7 bases). Germline assignment: CDR1 SEHNR and CDR2 FQNEAQ (reference sequence). Trimming cost V 1 base and J 1 base, with 14 bases left between them. CDR3 length equals 16 residues. DNA for the CDR3: TGTGCCAGCAGCTTAGGGAGGGACAGTGGATCCTACGAGCAGTACTTC. As protein: CASSLGRDSGSYEQYF.

The V call is TRBV27, the J call TRBJ1-6; D is undetermined. The CDR3 covers 13 residues. V dropped 4 bases and J dropped 5 bases, with 6 bases sitting between them. Germline values: CDR1 MNHEY, CDR2 SMNVEV (reference sequence). As DNA, the CDR3 is TGTGCCAGCAGTTATAGGGATAATTCACCCCTCCACTTT. This gives the protein CASSYRDNSPLHF.

Turning to this clone: The sample carries other DNA sequences with the same CDR3. The CDR3 nucleotides are TGTGCCAGCAGCTTAGGCCTTGCGGGGGTCACAGATACGCAGTATTTT. Translated, it gives CASSLGLAGVTDTQYF. J is TRBJ2-3 and V is TRBV7-6; 7 nucleotides match TRBD2. The J segment lost 2 bases and the V segment lost 1 base, leaving 6 bases of the junction unmatched. Germline assignment: CDR1 SGHVS and CDR2 FNYEAQ. This CDR3 has 16 amino acids.

This clone was seen only a few times. The rearrangement joins TRBV6-6 to TRBJ2-2; D unclear. V was cut by 7 bases and J by 3 bases, with 12 bases left in between. CDR1 is MNHNY, CDR2 SVGAGI, per germline (reference sequence). The CDR3 contains 14 residues. DNA of the CDR3: TGTGCCAGCAATGGACCCGAATACACCGGGGAGCTGTTTTTT. Protein: CASNGPEYTGELFF.

For this clone: Other nucleotide sequences from this sample produce the same CDR3. This chain links TRBV7-9 with TRBJ2-7; 11 bases map to TRBD2. The CDR3 contains 14 residues. Losses at the gene ends were 1 base for V and 5 bases for J; bases not matched to a gene: 1. Germline values: CDR1 SEHNR, CDR2 FQNEAQ (reference sequence). CDR3 residues: CASSLVAGGDEQYF. In DNA, the CDR3 is TGTGCCAGCAGCTTAGTAGCGGGAGGGGACGAGCAGTACTTC.

The CDR3 nucleotides read TGCGCCAGCAGCCAAGTTCAAGCGGGGGGCCTTCTAGATACGCAGTATTTT. Translation: CASSQVQAGGLLDTQYF. The gene calls are TRBV4-1 and TRBJ2-3, with 9 bases matching TRBD2. V shed 1 base and J 5 bases; nucleotides not matched to a gene: 10. The CDR3 runs to 17 residues. Germline lookup yields CDR1 MGHRA and CDR2 YSYEKL.

J is TRBJ2-7 and V is TRBV7-6; 10 bases are shared with TRBD1. The CDR3 loop spans 15 amino acids. The V gene end was trimmed by 5 bases and the J gene end by 6 bases; junction bases not matched to a gene: 10. Germline V gene data show CDR1 as SGHVS and CDR2 as FNYEAQ. The CDR3 sequence is CASSLDRGQTSEQYF. The CDR3 nucleotides read TGTGCCAGCAGCCTCGACAGGGGGCAAACTAGCGAGCAGTACTTC. The whole variable domain, filled in from reference TRBV7-6 and TRBJ2-7, reads GAGVSQSPRYKVTKRGQDVALRCDPISGHVSLYWYRQALGQGPEFLTYFNYEAQQDKSGLPNDRFSAERPEGSISTLTIQRTEQRDSAMYRCASSLDRGQTSEQYFGPGTRLTVT.

The gene calls are TRBV7-8 and TRBJ2-7, with 9 nucleotides matching TRBD1. Looked up from germline, CDR1 is SGHVS and CDR2 is FQNEAQ. The J segment lost 6 bases and the V segment lost 3 bases, leaving 9 bases of the junction unmatched. The CDR3 consists of 15 residues. The CDR3 here is CASSFPLGTGFEQYF. The CDR3 nucleotides read TGTGCCAGCAGCTTTCCCCTTGGGACAGGGTTCGAGCAGTACTTC.

The chain recombines TRBV11-2 with TRBJ2-1, with TRBD2 matching over 13 bases. CDR1 SGHAT and CDR2 FQNNGV come from the germline V gene. V lost 5 bases and J lost 7; bases outside the gene matches: 8. This CDR3 is 16 amino acids long. CDR3 protein: CASSQPGTSGINEQFF. In DNA form, the CDR3 reads TGTGCCAGCAGCCAACCCGGGACTAGCGGGATAAATGAGCAGTTCTTC.

This chain links TRBV19 with TRBJ1-1, with TRBD1 identical over 7 bases. In germline, CDR1 is LNHDA, CDR2 SQIVND (reference sequence). V lost 6 bases to trimming and J lost 1 base; unmatched junction nucleotides: 5. This CDR3 spans 14 amino acids. CDR3 coding DNA: TGTGCCAGTAGGCCGGGACAGAAGAACACTGAAGCTTTCTTT. Protein product: CASRPGQKNTEAFF.

This chain links TRBV27 with TRBJ2-1; a possible D gene is TRBD1 (5 bases). Per the germline V gene, CDR1 is MNHEY and CDR2 is SMNVEV (reference sequence). The length of the CDR3 is 15 residues. Trimming left V 4 bases short and J 0 bases short, with 10 bases between. The CDR3 is CASSSPTASYNEQFF. Here the CDR3 DNA reads TGTGCCAGCAGTTCCCCGACAGCCTCCTACAATGAGCAGTTCTTC.

The chain carries TRBV30 and TRBJ1-2; 8 positions match TRBD1. V lost 8 bases to trimming and J lost 4 bases; unmatched junction nucleotides: 6. The CDR3 runs 12 residues. CDR1 is GTSNPN, CDR2 SVGIG, per germline (reference sequence). The CDR3: CARGQGIYGYTF. CDR3 sequence (DNA): TGTGCCCGCGGACAGGGAATCTATGGCTACACCTTC.

The CDR3 DNA reads TGTGCCAGCAGCTCCGGGACACACTACGAGCAGTACTTC. It encodes CASSSGTHYEQYF. The chain joins TRBV13 to TRBJ2-7; D possibly corresponds to TRBD1 (6 bases). The CDR3 extends over 13 amino acids. Germline V lookup: CDR1 PRHDT, CDR2 FYEKMQ (reference sequence). V gave up 4 bases and J gave up 3 bases, with 10 bases separating them. Variable domain in full (rest from reference TRBV13 and TRBJ2-7): AAGVIQSPRHLIKEKRETATLKCYPIPRHDTVYWYQQGPGQDPQFLISFYEKMQSDKGSIPDRFSAQQFSDYHSELNMSSLELGDSALYFCASSSGTHYEQYFGPGTRLTVT.

This sequence joins TRBV27 and TRBJ1-1; TRBD1 matches 7 bases. The germline V gene has CDR1 MNHEY and CDR2 SMNVEV (reference sequence). This CDR3 region has 14 residues. J was trimmed by 4 bases and V by 2 bases; bases with no gene match: 4. CDR3 in DNA: TGTGCCAGCAGTTTAGACGCAGGGGGCACTGAAGCTTTCTTT. Translated, it gives CASSLDAGGTEAFF.

V usage is TRBV10-1 and J usage is TRBJ2-5; 10 bases align to TRBD2. The CDR3 spans 14 residues. The V gene end was trimmed by 6 bases and the J gene end by 5 bases; junction bases not matched to a gene: 6. The germline V gene has CDR1 WNHNN and CDR2 SYGVQD (reference sequence). The CDR3 coding sequence is TGCGCCAGCAGGGGGGCTAGCGGGAGTGAGACCCAGTACTTC. It specifies CASRGASGSETQYF.

V and J are TRBV7-8 and TRBJ2-3; 8 nucleotides agree with TRBD2. This CDR3 is built from 16 residues. The V segment lost 5 bases and the J segment 6 bases; nucleotides outside the gene matches: 13. Germline V lookup: CDR1 SGHVS, CDR2 FQNEAQ. The CDR3 here is CASSPIKGLVLDTQYF. The CDR3 nucleotides read TGTGCCAGCAGCCCGATAAAGGGACTAGTTCTGGATACGCAGTATTTT.

The J gene is TRBJ2-7, the V gene TRBV4-1, with 9 bases matching TRBD1. Trimming cost V 6 bases and J 4 bases; bases outside gene matches: 10. The CDR3 covers 15 residues. CDR1 is MGHRA, CDR2 YSYEKL, per germline. As DNA, the CDR3 is TGCGCCAGCAGAGGGATCCGGGACAGGGCGTACGAGCAGTACTTC. This encodes CASRGIRDRAYEQYF.

Concerning this clone itself: Other DNA sequences in the sample encode the same CDR3. The chain combines TRBV13 with TRBJ2-7, with TRBD1 matching over 7 bases. Looked up from germline, CDR1 is PRHDT and CDR2 is FYEKMQ (reference sequence). V lost 5 bases and J lost 1; bases outside the gene matches: 2. The CDR3 sequence is 13 residues long. CDR3 nucleotides: TGTGCCAGCAGCCCGACAGGGTCCTACGAGCAGTACTTC. Encoded protein: CASSPTGSYEQYF.

The rearrangement links TRBV9 to TRBJ2-1; TRBD2 matches at 9 bases. The CDR3 runs to 12 residues. The V segment lost 5 bases and the J segment 9 bases; nucleotides outside the gene matches: 3. Germline CDR1 is SGDLS and CDR2 is YYNGEE. CDR3 protein: CASRGTSPEQFF. The CDR3 DNA follows: TGTGCCAGCAGGGGGACTAGCCCTGAGCAGTTCTTC.